The rows below give T cell receptor beta chains drawn from one sample of a study of circulating and synovial CD4+ cells in juvenile arthritis. The method was immunoSEQ multiplex PCR; TCRdb's version includes in-frame clones alone and lacks a portion of them. The table lists just over 35,000 clones, roughly 94% of them singletons. The sample taken for sequencing was CD4+ T cells from blood. These receptors were taken from a human donor with juvenile idiopathic arthritis. Each CDR3 is given with its conserved first and last residue. The D gene is left open where the match is weak. Size values are once, few and many counts, or a class for expanded clones, and some rows have none.

j_call clone_size d_call v_call cdr3_aa cdr3_nt
TRBJ1-6 . TRBD1 TRBV25-1 CASSTGTGLSSPLHF TGTGCCAGCAGTACCGGGACAGGGTTGTCTTCACCCCTCCACTTT
TRBJ1-4 . . TRBV5-6 CASRGGFNEKLFF TGTGCCAGCCGCGGAGGATTTAATGAAAAACTGTTTTTT
TRBJ2-7 once . TRBV7-2 CASSLDGVSYEQYF TGTGCCAGCAGCTTAGACGGGGTTTCCTACGAGCAGTACTTC
TRBJ2-6 . TRBD2 TRBV19 CAGQEAGVPSGANVLTF TGTGCCGGCCAGGAAGCGGGGGTCCCCTCTGGGGCCAACGTCCTGACTTTC
TRBJ2-3 . . TRBV2 CASSERYRRDTQYF TGTGCCAGCAGTGAACGTTATCGGAGGGATACGCAGTATTTT
TRBJ2-3 once . TRBV7-9 CASSLLSLDTQYF TGTGCCAGCAGCTTACTGTCTTTAGATACGCAGTATTTT
TRBJ2-1 . . TRBV4-3 CASSQTSNEQFF TGCGCCAGCAGCCAAACATCTAATGAGCAGTTCTTC
TRBJ2-7 . TRBD1 TRBV6-5 CASRIGQVSYEQYF TGTGCCAGTCGGATCGGACAGGTTTCCTACGAGCAGTACTTC
TRBJ1-3 . . TRBV5-1 CASSLVQGSGNTIYF TGCGCCAGCAGCTTGGTTCAGGGTTCGGGAAACACCATATATTTT
TRBJ2-7 . TRBD1 TRBV10-3 CAISPPSGTGGEQYF TGTGCCATCAGCCCTCCCTCCGGGACAGGAGGGGAGCAGTACTTC
TRBJ2-7 . . TRBV6-5 CASSYTPSRYEQYF TGTGCCAGCAGTTACACCCCCTCGAGGTACGAGCAGTACTTC
TRBJ1-1 . TRBD1 TRBV5-4 CASSGTGGNTEAFF TGTGCCAGCAGCGGGACAGGGGGGAACACTGAAGCTTTCTTT
TRBJ1-2 . . TRBV20-1 CSASLPNRDTF TGCAGTGCTAGTCTTCCGAATCGCGACACCTTC
TRBJ1-4 . . TRBV6-1 CASSPRGGPREKLFF TGTGCCAGCAGTCCCCGTGGGGGCCCCCGGGAAAAACTGTTTTTT
TRBJ2-7 . . TRBV7-2 CASSLSPPGLYGDEQYF TGTGCCAGCAGCCTCTCGCCCCCGGGACTGTACGGGGACGAGCAGTACTTC
TRBJ1-2 . TRBD1 TRBV7-8 CASSSYGQGADGYTF TGTGCCAGCAGCTCTTATGGACAGGGGGCAGATGGCTACACCTTC
TRBJ1-6 . TRBD1 TRBV5-1 CASSPRTGQDNSPLHF TGCGCCAGCAGCCCCCGCACCGGACAGGATAATTCACCCCTCCACTTT
TRBJ2-2 . . TRBV6-1 CASGLASGELFF TGTGCCAGTGGCCTAGCGTCCGGGGAGCTGTTTTTT
TRBJ2-7 . TRBD1 TRBV9 CASSVAPGTGAEQYF TGTGCCAGCAGCGTAGCCCCCGGGACAGGGGCCGAGCAGTACTTC
TRBJ2-1 . . TRBV7-7 CASSLRGGGRNEQFF TGTGCCAGCAGCTTAAGGGGCGGGGGCAGGAATGAGCAGTTCTTC
TRBJ1-3 once TRBD1 TRBV7-2 CASSFLGQGSGNTIYF TGTGCCAGCAGCTTTTTGGGACAGGGTAGTGGAAACACCATATATTTT
TRBJ2-7 . TRBD2 TRBV6-5 CASSYSTLRGAYEQYF TGTGCCAGCAGTTACTCGACTTTGCGGGGGGCGTACGAGCAGTACTTC
TRBJ1-6 . . TRBV7-2 CASSRIQGSNSPLHF TGTGCCAGCAGCAGGATCCAGGGAAGTAATTCACCCCTCCACTTT
TRBJ2-2 . . TRBV11-2 CASSLRPRGTGELFF TGTGCCAGCAGCTTACGACCCAGGGGCACCGGGGAGCTGTTTTTT
TRBJ2-1 once . TRBV11-3 CASSLGGRGNEQFF TGTGCCAGCAGCTTAGGGGGTCGGGGTAATGAGCAGTTCTTC
TRBJ1-6 . . TRBV6-1 CAGGLNSPLHF TGTGCCGGCGGACTTAATTCCCCCCTCCACTTT
TRBJ2-7 . . TRBV7-9 CASSSRSDRQYF TGTGCCAGCAGCTCCCGATCGGACAGGCAGTACTTC
TRBJ1-6 once . TRBV11-2 CASNPLGGTQSSYNSPLHF TGTGCCAGCAACCCCCTAGGGGGTACCCAGAGCTCCTATAATTCACCCCTCCACTTT
TRBJ2-3 . TRBD2 TRBV13 CASSRLAGGAKSTDTQYF TGTGCCAGCAGTCGGCTAGCGGGGGGGGCCAAGAGCACAGATACGCAGTATTTT
TRBJ1-2 . . TRBV7-9 CASSLEEASGYTF TGTGCCAGCAGCTTAGAAGAGGCTAGTGGCTACACCTTC
TRBJ1-2 . . TRBV29-1 CTVMVRRGYGYTF TGCACCGTAATGGTTCGACGGGGCTATGGCTACACCTTC
TRBJ2-1 . TRBD2 TRBV19 CASSLWGPLGRTSGRYNEQFF TGTGCCAGTAGCCTGTGGGGCCCCCTGGGAAGGACTAGCGGGAGATACAATGAGCAGTTCTTC
TRBJ1-2 . TRBD1 TRBV10-3 CAISELQGEVYGYTF TGTGCCATCAGTGAGCTACAGGGGGAGGTCTATGGCTACACCTTC
TRBJ1-1 few . TRBV4-1 CASSQPYRDMNTEAFF TGCGCCAGCAGCCAGCCTTACAGGGACATGAACACTGAAGCTTTCTTT
TRBJ2-5 . TRBD2 TRBV7-2 CASSPQRGGAETQYF TGTGCCAGCAGCCCCCAGCGGGGGGGCGCAGAGACCCAGTACTTC
TRBJ2-3 . TRBD2 TRBV30 CAWNLYRTSGNADTQYF TGTGCCTGGAACCTGTACCGGACTAGCGGGAACGCAGATACGCAGTATTTT
TRBJ2-7 . . TRBV7-2 CASSWTGYEQYF TGTGCCAGCAGCTGGACTGGCTACGAGCAGTACTTC
TRBJ1-2 . TRBD1 TRBV16 CASSRLMTGPYGYTF TGTGCCAGCAGCCGATTAATGACAGGGCCCTATGGCTACACCTTC
TRBJ2-3 . TRBD2 TRBV7-3 CASSLKGLGLYF TGTGCCAGCAGCTTAAAGGGACTAGGATTATATTTT
TRBJ1-1 . . TRBV5-4 CASRPNRDTEAFF TGTGCCAGCAGACCAAACAGGGACACTGAAGCTTTCTTT
TRBJ2-7 . . TRBV30 CAWEGQPKGTYEQYF TGTGCCTGGGAAGGACAGCCAAAGGGTACCTACGAGCAGTACTTC
TRBJ2-2 . . TRBV11-1 CASSPSARGTGELFF TGTGCCAGCAGCCCCTCGGCCCGGGGCACCGGGGAGCTGTTTTTT
TRBJ1-5 . TRBD1 TRBV19 CASDRVSSNQPQHF TGTGCCAGTGACAGGGTGTCTAGCAATCAGCCCCAGCATTTT
TRBJ1-5 . . TRBV18 CASSTNQGSNQPQHF TGTGCCAGCTCGACAAACCAGGGGAGCAATCAGCCCCAGCATTTT
TRBJ2-5 . TRBD2 TRBV11-2 CASSLAGTSGGPQIPTQYF TGTGCCAGCAGCTTAGCCGGGACTAGCGGGGGTCCCCAAATACCGACCCAGTACTTC
TRBJ1-5 . TRBD1 TRBV2 CASSAGGSNQPQHF TGTGCCAGCAGTGCAGGGGGGAGCAATCAGCCCCAGCATTTT
TRBJ2-5 . TRBD1 TRBV7-9 CASSGRPGGETQYF TGTGCCAGCAGCGGGAGACCAGGGGGAGAGACCCAGTACTTC
TRBJ2-7 . . TRBV9 CASSARDNTYEQYF TGTGCCAGCAGCGCCCGGGACAACACCTACGAGCAGTACTTC
TRBJ1-5 . TRBD1 TRBV19 CASSILRDRGQPQHF TGTGCCAGTAGTATTTTACGGGACAGAGGTCAGCCCCAGCATTTT
TRBJ2-3 . TRBD2 TRBV7-9 CASSLIRSGGRRDTQYF TGTGCCAGCAGCTTAATTAGGAGCGGGGGGCGAAGGGATACGCAGTATTTT
TRBJ2-3 . TRBD1 TRBV28 CASSSRGPGTDTQYF TGTGCCAGCAGTTCCAGGGGGCCTGGGACAGATACGCAGTATTTT
TRBJ1-2 . TRBD1 TRBV2 CASSVRQGYGYTF TGTGCCAGCAGTGTGCGACAGGGCTATGGCTACACCTTC
TRBJ1-2 . . TRBV6-5 CASSSQGFDYGYTF TGTGCCAGCAGTAGCCAGGGGTTCGACTATGGCTACACCTTC